This TCR beta chain was identified in a study of cytomegalovirus exposure and HLA in healthy donors. With 0 bases removed from V and 2 bases from J, the gap between germline ends came to 8 bases. CDR3 length: 16 amino acids. The germline V gene encodes CDR1 ENHRY and CDR2 SYGVKD. Both 60 Vbeta primers and 13 Jbeta primers went into the PCR. Sequencing used immunoSEQ multiplex PCR; TCRdb keeps in-frame clones, though not all of them. The sample consists of approximately 160,000 clones, just under 80% of them appearing once. General study findings and limits: A later analysis, which compared TCR beta chains of equal frequency, found the HLA-associated ones more clonally expanded.

This clone is a singleton in its sample. What it binds is unknown. Sequenced sample: PBMCs. The chain couples TRBV10-3 to TRBJ2-6; D may be TRBD1 (5 bases). This receptor was taken from a woman aged 50 to 60 in good health and CMV-seropositive. This CDR3 is CAISESRVAGANVLTF. Written as DNA, the CDR3 is TGTGCCATCAGTGAGTCCAGGGTGGCTGGGGCCAACGTCCTGACTTTC.